This T cell receptor beta chain emerged from a study of T cells after yellow fever vaccination. The CDR3 loop spans 15 amino acids. The V and J ends lost 0 bases and 2 bases respectively, with 8 bases between them. The germline CDR1 and CDR2 sequences are LNHNV and YYDKDF (reference sequence). Points from the study as a whole: Abundant clonotypes from the bulk population could get into FACS-sorted repertoires as contaminants. A small proportion of clonotypes was detected in both the CD4 and CD8 compartments. Reappearance after the booster was seen for most primary-vaccination clones, at 95% to 97% CD4 and 80% to 90% CD8.

One entry per CDR3 protein results from TCRdb running MiXCR on the 5' RACE reads. The table lists some 390,000 distinct CDR3 sequences, approximately 5.7% of them singletons. About this clonotype: Its antigen is unidentified.

J is TRBJ2-1 and V is TRBV15, with D tentatively TRBD2 (5 bases). The source material was PBMCs, sampled 5 days after the yellow fever booster vaccination. The source of this sequence is a man aged 25-45 years who received the YFV17D yellow fever vaccine. The CDR3 region has the DNA TGTGCCACCAGCAGAGATCGGGGAGCCTACAATGAGCAGTTCTTC. Residues: CATSRDRGAYNEQFF.